The 9 T cell receptor beta chains below were found in one sample sequenced in a study of blood T cell repertoires in COVID-19. The data were produced by immunoSEQ multiplex PCR, yet TCRdb's version contains in-frame clones alone and is incomplete. The sample lists about 58,000 clones; 89% were seen once. Sequenced input: peripheral blood. The receptors here all came from a woman in her sixties or seventies with active COVID-19.

This clone has more than one count but fewer than ten. The CDR3 region is CSVEDRDSNQPQHF. The CDR3 DNA reads TGCAGCGTTGAGGACAGGGATAGCAATCAGCCCCAGCATTTT. The chain has TRBV29-1 and TRBJ1-5; 8 bases align to TRBD1. CDR3 length: 14 residues. V gave up 3 bases and J gave up 0 bases; unmatched junction bases: 1. Germline V gene data show CDR1 as SQVTM and CDR2 as ANQGSEA. Drawing the rest from reference TRBV29-1 and TRBJ1-5, the complete variable domain is SAVISQKPSRDICQRGTSLTIQCQVDSQVTMMFWYRQQPGQSLTLIATANQGSEATYESGFVIDKFPISRPNLTFSTLTVSNMSPEDSSIYLCSVEDRDSNQPQHFGDGTRLSIL.

The gene calls are TRBV24-1 and TRBJ2-3; the D gene is possibly TRBD2 (6 bases). V lost 7 bases and J lost 0, with 10 bases in between. The CDR3 totals 14 residues. Germline CDR1 reads KGHDR; CDR2 reads SFDVKD. The CDR3 sequence: CATSGGLSTDTQYF. CDR3 nucleotide sequence: TGTGCCACCAGCGGGGGTCTAAGCACAGATACGCAGTATTTT.

CDR3 in amino acids: CASSLFRSMNTEAFF. In DNA form, the CDR3 reads TGCGCCAGCAGCTTGTTCCGGAGCATGAACACTGAAGCTTTCTTT. The rearrangement joins TRBV5-1 to TRBJ1-1, with unresolved D. V was cut by 1 base and J by 0 bases, with 10 bases left in between. The CDR3 is made up of 15 amino acids. The germline CDR1 and CDR2 sequences are SGHRS and YFSETQ.

V gene TRBV6-5 combines with J gene TRBJ1-5; 7 nucleotides align to TRBD1. Trimming took 7 bases from V and 3 from J; bases not matched to a gene: 3. Germline CDR1 and CDR2: MNHEY and SVGAGI. This CDR3 spans 13 amino acids. DNA for the CDR3: TGTGCCAGCAAGGGGGCATCCAATCAGCCCCAGCATTTT. Amino acids: CASKGASNQPQHF.

This sequence joins TRBV7-3 and TRBJ2-2; TRBD1 matches at 8 bases. V dropped 8 bases and J dropped 5; count of bases not matched to a gene: 4. The CDR3 has 13 amino acids. Germline-derived CDR1 and CDR2 are SGHTA and FQGTGA. CDR3 residues: CASGQGNTGELFF. CDR3 nucleotides: TGTGCCAGCGGACAGGGAAATACCGGGGAGCTGTTTTTT.

The CDR3 spells CASSYSRQGRGGYTF. The CDR3 DNA follows: TGTGCCAGCAGTTACTCCCGACAGGGAAGAGGGGGCTACACCTTC. This rearrangement joins TRBV6-5 to TRBJ1-2, with 7 bases matching TRBD1. The V and J ends lost 0 bases and 8 bases, in that order; junction bases with no gene match: 9. Germline V gene lookup returns CDR1 MNHEY and CDR2 SVGAGI. This CDR3 spans 15 amino acids.

This clone showed up just a few times. V usage is TRBV6-5 and J usage is TRBJ1-2, with D possibly being TRBD1 (6 bases). The CDR3 is 14 amino acids. The germline V gene has CDR1 MNHEY and CDR2 SVGAGI. The V gene lost 6 bases and the J gene lost 4 bases, with 15 bases spanning the gap. CDR3 in amino acids: CASRYRDKTYGYTF. Written as DNA, the CDR3 is TGTGCCAGCAGATACCGGGACAAGACCTATGGCTACACCTTC.

The chain links TRBV18 to TRBJ2-3, with D perhaps TRBD2 (6 bases). CDR1 is KGHSH, CDR2 LQKENI, per germline. The CDR3 runs 14 residues. The V and J ends lost 1 base and 1 base respectively, with 6 bases between them. The CDR3 nucleotides are TGTGCCAGCTCACCACGCGGGGGCACAGATACGCAGTATTTT. Translation: CASSPRGGTDTQYF.

With regard to this clone: At one boundary the junction diverges from the germline segment, which might be a read error. The rearrangement joins TRBV7-7 to TRBJ2-5, with TRBD1 as a possible D gene (6 bases). Germline lookup yields CDR1 SSHAT and CDR2 FNYEAQ (reference sequence). The CDR3 sequence is 13 residues long. CDR3 nucleotide sequence: TGTGCTAGCAGCCGGGACATCGGAGAGACCCAGTACTTC. Its translation: CASSRDIGETQYF.